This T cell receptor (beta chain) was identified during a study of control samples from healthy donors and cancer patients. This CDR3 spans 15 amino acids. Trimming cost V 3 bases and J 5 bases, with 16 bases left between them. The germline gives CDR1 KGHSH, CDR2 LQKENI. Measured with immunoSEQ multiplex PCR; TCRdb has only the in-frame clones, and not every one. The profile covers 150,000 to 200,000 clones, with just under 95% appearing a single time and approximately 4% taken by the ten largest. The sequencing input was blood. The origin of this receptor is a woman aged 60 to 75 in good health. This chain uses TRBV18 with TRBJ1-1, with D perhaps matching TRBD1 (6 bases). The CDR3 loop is CASSPPRGPGTEAFF. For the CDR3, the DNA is TGTGCCAGCTCACCCCCCAGGGGCCCCGGTACTGAAGCTTTCTTT.